This is a list of T cell receptor beta chains from one sample in a study of CD8 T cells in Susac syndrome. TCRdb reprocessed the immunoSEQ multiplex PCR reads via MiXCR and lists one record per CDR3 protein. The repertoire holds some 180,000 distinct CDR3 sequences, with approximately 93% as singletons. Sequenced material: CD4+ T cells from PBMCs. These receptors were obtained from a human donor in good health. CDR3s include the opening cysteine and the closing phenylalanine or tryptophan. A D gene is named only where the DNA matches it firmly. Part of the rows lack a size; the others show once, few, many or a class for expanded clones.

size: -
V: TRBV9
D: -
J: TRBJ2-2
DNA: TGTGCCAGCAGCGTAGAAGTTCACGGGGCCCACACCGGGGAGCTGTTTTTT
CDR3: CASSVEVHGAHTGELFF

size: -
V: TRBV12-3/TRBV12-4
D: -
J: TRBJ2-5
DNA: TGTGCCAGCACCCCAGGGGTAGAGACCCAGTACTTC
CDR3: CASTPGVETQYF

size: once
V: TRBV2
D: TRBD1
J: TRBJ2-7
DNA: TGTGCCAGCAACGAACAGGGGCCCGAGCAGTACTTC
CDR3: CASNEQGPEQYF

size: -
V: TRBV7-9
D: -
J: TRBJ1-2
DNA: TGTGCCAGCAGCTTCGGCCAAAACTATGGCTACACCTTC
CDR3: CASSFGQNYGYTF

size: -
V: TRBV19
D: -
J: TRBJ2-3
DNA: TGTGCCAGTCAAGCGACAAGTACGACAGATACGCAGTATTTT
CDR3: CASQATSTTDTQYF

size: -
V: TRBV6-2/TRBV6-3
D: -
J: TRBJ1-3
DNA: TGTGCCAGCAGTTACGGGGGGATCGGAAACACCATATATTTT
CDR3: CASSYGGIGNTIYF

size: -
V: TRBV27
D: -
J: TRBJ1-5
DNA: TGTGCCAGCAGTCCGAATGACAGGAGAGATCAGCCCCAGCATTTT
CDR3: CASSPNDRRDQPQHF

size: once
V: TRBV28
D: -
J: TRBJ1-6
DNA: TGTGCCAGCAGCAATTCTGACGTCCGAGGGTCGCCCCTCCACTTT
CDR3: CASSNSDVRGSPLHF

size: -
V: TRBV6-2/TRBV6-3
D: -
J: TRBJ1-1
DNA: TGTGCCAGCAGCCGCACAGGGTTGGAAGCTTTCTTT
CDR3: CASSRTGLEAFF

size: -
V: TRBV12-3/TRBV12-4
D: -
J: TRBJ2-1
DNA: TGTGCCAGCATTTACTCCTACAATGAGCAGTTCTTC
CDR3: CASIYSYNEQFF

size: -
V: TRBV6-1
D: -
J: TRBJ1-5
DNA: TGTGCCAGCAGTCCCCATGTAGGAGGATATAGCAATCAGCCCCAGCATTTT
CDR3: CASSPHVGGYSNQPQHF

size: -
V: TRBV3-1
D: -
J: TRBJ2-3
DNA: TGTGCCAGCAGCCCAGAGCTAGGGGGCACAGATACGCAGTATTTT
CDR3: CASSPELGGTDTQYF

size: -
V: TRBV7-9
D: TRBD1
J: TRBJ1-1
DNA: TGTGCCAGCAGCATTGGGACAGGGGGAAGGACTGAAGCTTTCTTT
CDR3: CASSIGTGGRTEAFF

size: -
V: TRBV2
D: -
J: TRBJ2-3
DNA: TGTGCCAGCGCGGGACCCCGCGGAGATACGCAGTATTTT
CDR3: CASAGPRGDTQYF

size: few
V: TRBV29-1
D: -
J: TRBJ2-5
DNA: TGCAGCGCCGTGAGGCCCCTAAGCGTCCAAGAGACCCAGTACTTC
CDR3: CSAVRPLSVQETQYF

size: once
V: TRBV20-1
D: TRBD2
J: TRBJ2-5
DNA: TGCAGTGCTCATCAAGCGGGGGGGCCAGAGACCCAGTACTTC
CDR3: CSAHQAGGPETQYF

size: -
V: TRBV18
D: TRBD2
J: TRBJ2-1
DNA: TGTGCCAGCTCACCATATAGCGGGGGAAATGAGCAGTTCTTC
CDR3: CASSPYSGGNEQFF

size: -
V: TRBV6-5
D: -
J: TRBJ2-3
DNA: TGTGCCAGCAGTTACTCTAGTCGACGGGGCGGTACGCAGTATTTT
CDR3: CASSYSSRRGGTQYF

size: -
V: TRBV18
D: -
J: TRBJ2-5
DNA: TGTGCCAGCTCACGGGACCGAGAGACCCAGTACTTC
CDR3: CASSRDRETQYF

size: -
V: TRBV3-1
D: -
J: TRBJ2-7
DNA: TGTGCCAGCAGCCCAAAAGGACTTACCTACGAGCAGTACTTC
CDR3: CASSPKGLTYEQYF

size: few
V: TRBV9
D: -
J: TRBJ1-1
DNA: TGTGCCAGCAGCGTAGAGGGCCGGACGCGTGAAGCTTTCTTT
CDR3: CASSVEGRTREAFF

size: -
V: TRBV20-1
D: TRBD1
J: TRBJ1-5
DNA: TGCAGTGCCCGGGATGGGACAGGGGGCGGTCAGCCCCAGCATTTT
CDR3: CSARDGTGGGQPQHF

size: -
V: TRBV6-1
D: TRBD1
J: TRBJ2-7
DNA: TGTGCCAGCAGTTTGGGACAGGGAACTTTTTACGAGCAGTACTTC
CDR3: CASSLGQGTFYEQYF

size: -
V: TRBV20-1
D: -
J: TRBJ2-1
DNA: TGCAGTGCTAGAGCCAGCACCTACAATGAGCAGTTCTTC
CDR3: CSARASTYNEQFF

size: -
V: TRBV27
D: TRBD1
J: TRBJ2-1
DNA: TGTGCCAGCAAATCGGGACAGGATACCTACAATGAGCAGTTCTTC
CDR3: CASKSGQDTYNEQFF

size: -
V: TRBV10-3
D: -
J: TRBJ1-1
DNA: TGTGCCATCAGTGAGCTGTGGGGAGAAGCTTTCTTT
CDR3: CAISELWGEAFF

size: -
V: TRBV4-1
D: -
J: TRBJ1-5
DNA: TGCGCCAGCAGCCAAGATCTCGCAGGCGACAATCAGCCCCAGCATTTT
CDR3: CASSQDLAGDNQPQHF

size: -
V: TRBV7-2
D: -
J: TRBJ1-6
DNA: TGTGCCAGCAGCTTCCTTTCTTCACCCCTCCACTTT
CDR3: CASSFLSSPLHF

size: -
V: TRBV2
D: TRBD2
J: TRBJ2-3
DNA: TGTGCCAGCAGTGGGCCGGGACTAGCGGCGGTCAGAACGCAGTATTTT
CDR3: CASSGPGLAAVRTQYF

size: -
V: TRBV7-9
D: TRBD2
J: TRBJ2-1
DNA: TGTGCCAGCAGCCAGGGACTAGCGGGGCGTAGCTCCTACAATGAGCAGTTCTTC
CDR3: CASSQGLAGRSSYNEQFF

size: -
V: TRBV5-8
D: -
J: TRBJ2-5
DNA: TGTGCCAGCAGCTCGGCAAGCGGGTTCCCCGGGGAGACCCAGTACTTC
CDR3: CASSSASGFPGETQYF

size: -
V: TRBV7-9
D: -
J: TRBJ1-1
DNA: TGTGCCAGCAGCTTAGCATCGACAGCGTCGAACACTGAAGCTTTCTTT
CDR3: CASSLASTASNTEAFF